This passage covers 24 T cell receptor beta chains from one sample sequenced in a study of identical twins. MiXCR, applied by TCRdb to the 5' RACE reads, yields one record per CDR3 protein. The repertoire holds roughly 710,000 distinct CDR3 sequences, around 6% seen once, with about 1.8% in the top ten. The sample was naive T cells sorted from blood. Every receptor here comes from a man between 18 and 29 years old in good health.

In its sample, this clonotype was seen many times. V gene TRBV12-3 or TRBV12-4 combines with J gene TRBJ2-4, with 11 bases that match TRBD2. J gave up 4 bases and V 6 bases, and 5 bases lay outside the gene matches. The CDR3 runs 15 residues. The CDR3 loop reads CASSPSGRTKNIQYF. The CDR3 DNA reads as TGTGCCAGCAGCCCTAGCGGGAGGACTAAAAACATTCAGTACTTC.

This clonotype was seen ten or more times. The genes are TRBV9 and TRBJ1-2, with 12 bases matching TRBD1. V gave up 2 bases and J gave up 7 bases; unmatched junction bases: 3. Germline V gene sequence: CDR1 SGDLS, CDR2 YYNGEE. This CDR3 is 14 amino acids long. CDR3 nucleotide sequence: TGTGCCAGCAGCGTGGGACAGGGGGCGCTTGGCTACACCTTC. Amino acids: CASSVGQGALGYTF.

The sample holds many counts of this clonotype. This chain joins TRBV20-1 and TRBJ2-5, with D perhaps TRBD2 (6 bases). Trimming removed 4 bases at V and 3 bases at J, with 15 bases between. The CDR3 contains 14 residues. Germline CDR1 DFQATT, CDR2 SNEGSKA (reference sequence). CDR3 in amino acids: CSAKSLREEETQYF. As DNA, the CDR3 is TGCAGTGCTAAAAGTCTGAGGGAGGAAGAGACCCAGTACTTC.

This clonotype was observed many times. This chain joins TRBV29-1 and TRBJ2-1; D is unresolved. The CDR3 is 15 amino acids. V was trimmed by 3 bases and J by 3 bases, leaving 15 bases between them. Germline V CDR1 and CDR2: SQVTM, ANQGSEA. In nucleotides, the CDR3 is TGCAGCGTTGACTCGGGCGAGACCCACTACAATGAGCAGTTCTTC. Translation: CSVDSGETHYNEQFF.

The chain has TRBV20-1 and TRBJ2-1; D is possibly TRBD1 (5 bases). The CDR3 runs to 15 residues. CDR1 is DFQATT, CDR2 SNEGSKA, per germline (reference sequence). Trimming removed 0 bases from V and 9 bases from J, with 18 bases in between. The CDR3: CSARDFRSQGGEQFF. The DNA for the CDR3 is TGCAGTGCTAGAGATTTCCGTAGCCAGGGCGGTGAGCAGTTCTTC.

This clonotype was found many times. CDR3 DNA sequence: TGCGCCAGCACCCCCATCCCGACAGGGACCTTAGGAAAACTGTTTTTT. Translation gives CASTPIPTGTLGKLFF. This chain links TRBV5-1 with TRBJ1-4; 7 bases match TRBD1. Germline V gives CDR1 SGHRS, CDR2 YFSETQ. This CDR3 has 16 residues. J was trimmed by 10 bases and V by 6 bases; bases with no gene match: 18.

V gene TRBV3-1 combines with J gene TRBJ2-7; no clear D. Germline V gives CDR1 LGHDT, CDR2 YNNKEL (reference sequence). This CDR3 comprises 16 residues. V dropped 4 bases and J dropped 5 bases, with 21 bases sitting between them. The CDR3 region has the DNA TGTGCCAGCAGCCGACGTTCCGGACCACCTCAGGACGAGCAGTACTTC. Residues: CASSRRSGPPQDEQYF.

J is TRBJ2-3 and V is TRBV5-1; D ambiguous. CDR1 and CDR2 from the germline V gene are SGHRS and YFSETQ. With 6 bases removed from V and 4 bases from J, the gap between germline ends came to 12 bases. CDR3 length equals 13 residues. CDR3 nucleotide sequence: TGCGCCAGCAAAGCTTCGATAGCAGATACGCAGTATTTT. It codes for CASKASIADTQYF.

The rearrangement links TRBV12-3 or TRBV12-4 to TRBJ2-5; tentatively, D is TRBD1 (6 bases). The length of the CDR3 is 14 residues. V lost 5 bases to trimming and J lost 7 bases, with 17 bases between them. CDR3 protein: CASSNGPGVGTQYF. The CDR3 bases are TGTGCCAGCAGTAACGGACCAGGGGTCGGGACCCAGTACTTC.

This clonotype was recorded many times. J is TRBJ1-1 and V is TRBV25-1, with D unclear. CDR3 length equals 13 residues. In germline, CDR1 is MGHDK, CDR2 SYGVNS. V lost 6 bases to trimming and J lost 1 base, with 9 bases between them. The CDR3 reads CASRTRGNTEAFF. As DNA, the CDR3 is TGTGCCAGCAGAACGAGAGGGAACACTGAAGCTTTCTTT.

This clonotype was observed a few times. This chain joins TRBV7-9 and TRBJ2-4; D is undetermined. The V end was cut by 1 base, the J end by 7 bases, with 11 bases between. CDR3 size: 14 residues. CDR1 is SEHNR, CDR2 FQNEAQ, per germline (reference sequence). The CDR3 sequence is CASSLEQSRNIQYF. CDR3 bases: TGTGCCAGCAGCTTAGAACAGTCAAGGAACATTCAGTACTTC.

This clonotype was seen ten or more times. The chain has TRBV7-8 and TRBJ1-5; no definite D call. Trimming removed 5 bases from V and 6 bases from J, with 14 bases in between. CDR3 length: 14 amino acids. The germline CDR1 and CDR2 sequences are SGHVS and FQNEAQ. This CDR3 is CASSPTRVGQPQHF. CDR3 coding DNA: TGTGCCAGCAGCCCGACCCGGGTCGGTCAGCCCCAGCATTTT. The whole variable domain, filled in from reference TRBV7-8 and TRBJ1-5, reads GAGVSQSPRYKVAKRGQDVALRCDPISGHVSLFWYQQALGQGPEFLTYFQNEAQLDKSGLPSDRFFAERPEGSVSTLKIQRTQQEDSAVYLCASSPTRVGQPQHFGDGTRLSIL.

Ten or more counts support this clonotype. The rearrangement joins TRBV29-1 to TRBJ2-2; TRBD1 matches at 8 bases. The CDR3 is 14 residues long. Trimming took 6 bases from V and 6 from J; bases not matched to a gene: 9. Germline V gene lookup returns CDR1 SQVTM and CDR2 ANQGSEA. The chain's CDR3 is CSVALGQGSGELFF. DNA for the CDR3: TGCAGCGTCGCCCTCGGACAGGGATCCGGGGAGCTGTTTTTT.

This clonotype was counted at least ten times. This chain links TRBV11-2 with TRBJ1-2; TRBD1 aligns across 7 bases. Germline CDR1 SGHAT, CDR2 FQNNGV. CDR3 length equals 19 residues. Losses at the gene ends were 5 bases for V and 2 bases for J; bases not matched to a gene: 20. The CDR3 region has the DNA TGTGCCAGCAGCCCACTGGGTTTAGGACAGGTCCCCTCAAACTATGGCTACACCTTC. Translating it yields CASSPLGLGQVPSNYGYTF.

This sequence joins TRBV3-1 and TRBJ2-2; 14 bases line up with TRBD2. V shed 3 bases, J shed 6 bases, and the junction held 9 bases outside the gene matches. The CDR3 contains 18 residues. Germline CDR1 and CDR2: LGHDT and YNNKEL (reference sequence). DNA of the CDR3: TGTGCCAGCAGCCAGTCGACTAGCGGGAGGGCCCCGGCCGGGGAGCTGTTTTTT. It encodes CASSQSTSGRAPAGELFF.

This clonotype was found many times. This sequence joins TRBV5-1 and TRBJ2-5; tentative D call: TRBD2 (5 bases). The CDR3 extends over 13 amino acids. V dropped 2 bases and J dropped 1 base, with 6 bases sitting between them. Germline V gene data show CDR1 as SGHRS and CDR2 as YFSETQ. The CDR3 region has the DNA TGCGCCAGCAGCTTAGAGGGCCAAGAGACCCAGTACTTC. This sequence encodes CASSLEGQETQYF. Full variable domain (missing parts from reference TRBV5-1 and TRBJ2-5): KAGVTQTPRYLIKTRGQQVTLSCSPISGHRSVSWYQQTPGQGLQFLFEYFSETQRNKGNFPGRFSGRQFSNSRSEMNVSTLELGDSALYLCASSLEGQETQYFGPGTRLLVL.

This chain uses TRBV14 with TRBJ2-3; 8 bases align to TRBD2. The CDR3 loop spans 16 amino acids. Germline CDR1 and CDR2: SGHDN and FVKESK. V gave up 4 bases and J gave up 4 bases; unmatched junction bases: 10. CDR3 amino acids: CASSRRTGGPSDTQYF. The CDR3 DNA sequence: TGTGCCAGCAGCCGCCGGACGGGAGGGCCCTCAGATACGCAGTATTTT.

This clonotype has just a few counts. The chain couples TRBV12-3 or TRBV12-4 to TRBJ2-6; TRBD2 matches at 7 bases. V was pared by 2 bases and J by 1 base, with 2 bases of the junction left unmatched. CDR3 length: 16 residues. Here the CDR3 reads CASSLMGGSGANVLTF. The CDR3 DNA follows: TGTGCCAGCAGTTTAATGGGGGGGTCTGGGGCCAACGTCCTGACTTTC.

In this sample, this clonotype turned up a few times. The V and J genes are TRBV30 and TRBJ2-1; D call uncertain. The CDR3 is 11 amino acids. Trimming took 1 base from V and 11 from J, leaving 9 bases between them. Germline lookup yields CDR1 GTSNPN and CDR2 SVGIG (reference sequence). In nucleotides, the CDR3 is TGTGCCTGGAGTGACGTGAGACAGCAGTTCTTC. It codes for CAWSDVRQQFF.

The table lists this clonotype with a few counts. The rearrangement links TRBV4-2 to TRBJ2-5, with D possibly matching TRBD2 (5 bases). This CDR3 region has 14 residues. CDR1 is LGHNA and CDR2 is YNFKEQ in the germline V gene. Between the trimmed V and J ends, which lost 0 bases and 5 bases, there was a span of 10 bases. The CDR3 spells CASSQETTPETQYF. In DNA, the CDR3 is TGTGCCAGCAGCCAAGAGACTACCCCGGAGACCCAGTACTTC.

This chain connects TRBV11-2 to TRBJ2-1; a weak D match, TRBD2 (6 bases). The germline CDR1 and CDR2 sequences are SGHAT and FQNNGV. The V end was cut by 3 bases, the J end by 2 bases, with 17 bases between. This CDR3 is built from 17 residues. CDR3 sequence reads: CASSLTSVAGTYNEQFF. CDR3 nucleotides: TGTGCCAGCAGCTTGACGTCGGTTGCGGGGACCTACAATGAGCAGTTCTTC.

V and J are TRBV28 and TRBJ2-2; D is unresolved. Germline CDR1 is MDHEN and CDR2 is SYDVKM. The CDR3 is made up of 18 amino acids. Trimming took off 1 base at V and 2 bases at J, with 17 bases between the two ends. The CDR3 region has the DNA TGTGCCAGCAGTTTATTGGCAGGATCCTATATAAACACCGGGGAGCTGTTTTTT. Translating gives CASSLLAGSYINTGELFF.

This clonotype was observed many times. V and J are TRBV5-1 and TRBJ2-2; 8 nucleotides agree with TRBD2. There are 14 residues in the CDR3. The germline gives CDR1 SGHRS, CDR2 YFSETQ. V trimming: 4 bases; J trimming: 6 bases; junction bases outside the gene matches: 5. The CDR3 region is CASSDTAGAGELFF. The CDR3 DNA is TGCGCCAGCAGCGACACAGCGGGAGCCGGGGAGCTGTTTTTT.

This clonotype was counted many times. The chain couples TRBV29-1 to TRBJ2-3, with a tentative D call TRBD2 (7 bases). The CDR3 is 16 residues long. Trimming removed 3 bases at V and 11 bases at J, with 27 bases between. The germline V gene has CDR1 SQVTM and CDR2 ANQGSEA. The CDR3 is CSVDDGRGVRSSGQYF. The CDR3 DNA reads TGCAGCGTTGATGATGGCAGGGGAGTCCGATCTAGCGGGCAGTATTTT.